These T cell receptor beta chains were read from a single sample in a study of vaccination and CD4 T cells after COVID-19. What these receptors recognize is not known. TCRdb used MiXCR to reprocess the PCR reads, holding one entry per CDR3 protein. The sample records around 9,300 distinct CDR3 sequences, about two fifths being singletons. What was sequenced was CD4+ T cells from blood, cultured in vitro. The receptors were gathered from a human donor who had recovered from COVID-19. CDR3s include the opening cysteine and the closing phenylalanine or tryptophan. The D gene is left open where the match is weak. Size tells how often a clone was seen (once, few, many) or the class of an expanded clone, and some rows leave it out.

len: 14; abundance: few; j_gene: TRBJ1-5; d_gene: .; v_gene: TRBV6-1; CDR3aa: CASTLVAGNQPQHF; CDR3nt: TGTGCCAGCACATTGGTGGCGGGCAATCAGCCCCAGCATTTT
len: 13; abundance: few; j_gene: TRBJ1-2; d_gene: .; v_gene: TRBV3-1; CDR3aa: CASSQGPPHGYTF; CDR3nt: TGTGCCAGCAGCCAAGGGCCCCCACATGGCTACACCTTC
len: 15; abundance: few; j_gene: TRBJ1-2; d_gene: .; v_gene: TRBV7-9; CDR3aa: CASSLTGSFSYGYTF; CDR3nt: TGTGCCAGCAGCTTAACAGGGAGCTTCAGCTATGGCTACACCTTC
len: 16; abundance: .; j_gene: TRBJ2-3; d_gene: TRBD2; v_gene: TRBV5-4; CDR3aa: CASSSTKGLASDTQYF; CDR3nt: TGTGCCAGCAGCTCCACCAAGGGACTAGCATCAGATACGCAGTATTTT
len: 16; abundance: few; j_gene: TRBJ2-3; d_gene: TRBD2; v_gene: TRBV4-1; CDR3aa: CASSQDWTSGTDTQYF; CDR3nt: TGCGCCAGCAGCCAAGATTGGACTAGCGGCACAGATACGCAGTATTTT
len: 14; abundance: .; j_gene: TRBJ1-5; d_gene: TRBD1; v_gene: TRBV6-1; CDR3aa: CASTQGQGFQPQHF; CDR3nt: TGTGCCAGCACTCAAGGACAGGGGTTTCAGCCCCAGCATTTT
len: 12; abundance: few; j_gene: TRBJ1-2; d_gene: .; v_gene: TRBV7-2; CDR3aa: CASSFPGSGYTF; CDR3nt: TGTGCCAGCAGCTTCCCGGGGTCGGGCTACACCTTC
len: 12; abundance: once; j_gene: TRBJ2-6; d_gene: .; v_gene: TRBV20-1; CDR3aa: CSASAGANVLTF; CDR3nt: TGCAGTGCTAGTGCTGGGGCCAACGTCCTGACTTTC
len: 15; abundance: .; j_gene: TRBJ2-5; d_gene: TRBD2; v_gene: TRBV3-1; CDR3aa: CASSFGGAGQETQYF; CDR3nt: TGTGCCAGCAGCTTCGGGGGGGCTGGACAAGAGACCCAGTACTTC
len: 15; abundance: .; j_gene: TRBJ1-2; d_gene: .; v_gene: TRBV5-5; CDR3aa: CASSASDRANYGYTF; CDR3nt: TGTGCCAGCAGCGCTTCGGATCGAGCTAACTATGGCTACACCTTC
len: 16; abundance: few; j_gene: TRBJ1-1; d_gene: TRBD1; v_gene: TRBV2; CDR3aa: CASRLSSGTGVTEAFF; CDR3nt: TGTGCCAGCAGGCTTAGCTCCGGGACAGGGGTAACTGAAGCTTTCTTT
len: 15; abundance: .; j_gene: TRBJ1-1; d_gene: TRBD1; v_gene: TRBV12-3/TRBV12-4; CDR3aa: CASSRGTGIGTEAFF; CDR3nt: TGTGCCAGCAGTCGAGGGACAGGGATCGGCACTGAAGCTTTCTTT
len: 16; abundance: .; j_gene: TRBJ2-3; d_gene: TRBD1; v_gene: TRBV7-2; CDR3aa: CASSSPGQGGTDTQYF; CDR3nt: TGTGCCAGCAGCTCACCGGGACAGGGTGGCACAGATACGCAGTATTTT
len: 12; abundance: few; j_gene: TRBJ1-2; d_gene: .; v_gene: TRBV5-1; CDR3aa: CASSTTGSGYTF; CDR3nt: TGCGCCAGCAGCACTACAGGGTCTGGCTACACCTTC
len: 16; abundance: few; j_gene: TRBJ2-1; d_gene: TRBD2; v_gene: TRBV20-1; CDR3aa: CSALDPGTKRINEQFF; CDR3nt: TGCAGTGCCCTCGACCCCGGGACTAAGCGGATCAATGAGCAGTTCTTC
len: 13; abundance: .; j_gene: TRBJ2-3; d_gene: .; v_gene: TRBV3-1; CDR3aa: CASSPTSFDTQYF; CDR3nt: TGTGCCAGCAGCCCTACATCCTTTGATACGCAGTATTTT
len: 14; abundance: few; j_gene: TRBJ1-2; d_gene: .; v_gene: TRBV24-1; CDR3aa: CATSDFGLGYGYTF; CDR3nt: TGTGCCACCAGTGATTTTGGCCTGGGCTATGGCTACACCTTC
len: 14; abundance: few; j_gene: TRBJ1-1; d_gene: .; v_gene: TRBV6-2/TRBV6-3; CDR3aa: CASRPGVMNTEAFF; CDR3nt: TGTGCCAGCAGGCCCGGGGTTATGAACACTGAAGCTTTCTTT
len: 16; abundance: .; j_gene: TRBJ2-7; d_gene: TRBD1; v_gene: TRBV20-1; CDR3aa: CSARDAGQGGTYEQYF; CDR3nt: TGCAGTGCTAGAGACGCGGGACAGGGGGGAACCTACGAGCAGTACTTC
len: 15; abundance: few; j_gene: TRBJ2-7; d_gene: TRBD1; v_gene: TRBV7-2; CDR3aa: CASRPDRDSSYEQYF; CDR3nt: TGTGCCAGCAGACCCGACAGGGACAGCTCCTACGAGCAGTACTTC
len: 16; abundance: .; j_gene: TRBJ1-5; d_gene: .; v_gene: TRBV2; CDR3aa: CASAPGDFYSNQPQHF; CDR3nt: TGTGCCAGTGCTCCGGGAGATTTTTATAGCAATCAGCCCCAGCATTTT
len: 18; abundance: .; j_gene: TRBJ2-2; d_gene: TRBD2; v_gene: TRBV19; CDR3aa: CASSLQHGGGPNTGELFF; CDR3nt: TGTGCCAGTAGTCTTCAACACGGCGGGGGGCCTAACACCGGGGAGCTGTTTTTT
len: 13; abundance: .; j_gene: TRBJ1-2; d_gene: .; v_gene: TRBV5-6; CDR3aa: CASSFPPRNGYTF; CDR3nt: TGTGCCAGCAGCTTTCCCCCTAGGAATGGCTACACCTTC
len: 15; abundance: .; j_gene: TRBJ1-4; d_gene: .; v_gene: TRBV19; CDR3aa: CASSIREGVNEKLFF; CDR3nt: TGTGCCAGTAGTATCCGGGAGGGAGTAAATGAAAAACTGTTTTTT
len: 20; abundance: .; j_gene: TRBJ2-1; d_gene: TRBD2; v_gene: TRBV12-5; CDR3aa: CASGLASTLLTSGGYNEQFF; CDR3nt: TGTGCTAGTGGTTTGGCCAGCACCCTATTGACTAGCGGGGGTTACAATGAGCAGTTCTTC
len: 15; abundance: .; j_gene: TRBJ1-2; d_gene: .; v_gene: TRBV4-3; CDR3aa: CASSQDNRANYGYTF; CDR3nt: TGCGCCAGCAGCCAAGATAACAGAGCGAACTATGGCTACACCTTC
len: 13; abundance: .; j_gene: TRBJ1-2; d_gene: .; v_gene: TRBV6-1; CDR3aa: CASVWGQGYGYTF; CDR3nt: TGTGCCAGCGTGTGGGGGCAGGGCTATGGCTACACCTTC
len: 11; abundance: .; j_gene: TRBJ2-1; d_gene: .; v_gene: TRBV11-3; CDR3aa: CASRQYNEQFF; CDR3nt: TGTGCCAGCAGACAATACAATGAGCAGTTCTTC
len: 15; abundance: .; j_gene: TRBJ1-4; d_gene: .; v_gene: TRBV6-1; CDR3aa: CASSEGRGTNEKLFF; CDR3nt: TGTGCCAGCAGTGAAGGGAGGGGAACTAATGAAAAACTGTTTTTT
len: 17; abundance: few; j_gene: TRBJ2-2; d_gene: TRBD2; v_gene: TRBV7-2; CDR3aa: CASSFGGAIIDTGELFF; CDR3nt: TGTGCCAGCAGTTTCGGGGGGGCCATTATAGACACCGGGGAGCTGTTTTTT